Presented here are 25 T cell receptor beta chains from one specimen sequenced in a study of T-cell memory formation after mild COVID-19. MiXCR was run by TCRdb on the 5' RACE reads, yielding one entry per CDR3 protein. This table holds around 450,000 distinct CDR3 sequences, 20% to 25% found once. The sequenced material came from PBMCs or a T cell subset sorted from them (not recorded which). These receptors were taken from an adult woman who had mild COVID-19 (a few samples of this study predate the infection). Cell type and time point are not known.

As to this clonotype: The junction differs from germline at one of its ends, possibly a read error. This chain joins TRBV28 and TRBJ2-2; the D gene is possibly TRBD2 (6 bases). Germline loops: CDR1 MDHEN, CDR2 SYDVKM. The CDR3 is 15 residues long. CDR3 bases: TGTGCCAGCACTTTAGGGGACTTCCTAACCGGGGAGCTGTTTTTT. Its translation: CASTLGDFLTGELFF. The variable domain in full, with the rest retrieved from reference TRBV28 and TRBJ2-2, is DVKVTQSSRYLVKRTGEKVFLECVQDMDHENMFWYRQDPGLGLRLIYFSYDVKMKEKGDIPEGYSVSREKKERFSLILESASTNQTSMYLCASTLGDFLTGELFFGEGSRLTVL.

The J gene is TRBJ2-3, the V gene TRBV30, with D possibly matching TRBD2 (7 bases). The CDR3 extends over 13 amino acids. The germline gives CDR1 GTSNPN, CDR2 SVGIG (reference sequence). Trimming pared 6 bases from V and 6 bases from J, leaving 16 bases between. The DNA for the CDR3 is TGTGCCTGCCACTGGGGGGGGCCGGATACGCAGTATTTT. Encoded protein: CACHWGGPDTQYF.

Comments on this clonotype: This may stem from a read error, because a much larger clone lies one nucleotide away. This chain joins TRBV18 and TRBJ1-5; D is possibly TRBD1 (6 bases). This CDR3 region has 13 residues. Germline CDR1 is KGHSH and CDR2 is LQKENI. The CDR3 spells CDSSPPGDQPQHF. CDR3 nucleotide sequence: TGTGACAGCTCACCACCAGGGGACCAGCCCCAGCATTTT.

This clonotype was counted only a few times. The chain links TRBV28 to TRBJ2-4; D is perhaps TRBD1 (5 bases). Germline V gene sequence: CDR1 MDHEN, CDR2 SYDVKM. The CDR3 has 14 residues. V was shortened by 4 bases and J by 2 bases, with 9 bases between the two germline ends. CDR3: CASSYQGTKNIQYF. Written as DNA, the CDR3 is TGTGCCAGCAGTTACCAGGGAACCAAAAACATTCAGTACTTC.

This clonotype was counted only a few times. This chain joins TRBV12-3 or TRBV12-4 and TRBJ2-1; 11 bases are shared with TRBD2. Germline trimming cut 8 bases from V and 7 bases from J; bases unmatched to any gene: 13. The length of the CDR3 is 16 residues. CDR3 sequence (DNA): TGTGCCAGCGGCCCTAGCGGGAGGAGGTTGGAGAATGAGCAGTTCTTC. Its protein product is CASGPSGRRLENEQFF.

The rearrangement links TRBV7-6 to TRBJ2-1; TRBD2 aligns across 11 bases. The CDR3 sequence is 17 residues long. The V gene end was trimmed by 4 bases and the J gene end by 0 bases; junction bases not matched to a gene: 5. From germline, CDR1 is SGHVS and CDR2 FNYEAQ. As DNA, the CDR3 is TGTGCCAGCAGCTCCATTAGCGGGGGGGTCTCCTACAATGAGCAGTTCTTC. Its protein is CASSSISGGVSYNEQFF.

This clonotype was detected a few times. The chain uses TRBV7-2 and TRBJ1-1; D gene uncertain. Germline V lookup: CDR1 SGHTA, CDR2 FQGNSA. The CDR3 runs to 13 residues. With 2 bases removed from V and 4 bases from J, the gap between germline ends came to 8 bases. CDR3 sequence (DNA): TGTGCCAGCAGCTTATTCTGGGGCACTGAAGCTTTCTTT. It translates to CASSLFWGTEAFF.

This clonotype was seen only a few times. The chain combines TRBV12-3 or TRBV12-4 with TRBJ1-2, with D perhaps TRBD1 (5 bases). The CDR3 is 14 residues long. V lost 2 bases, J lost 3 bases, and 10 bases lay in between. This CDR3 reads CASSLQGSDYGYTF. The DNA of the CDR3 is TGTGCCAGCAGTTTACAGGGCTCTGACTATGGCTACACCTTC.

This chain joins TRBV15 and TRBJ1-4; D unresolved. CDR1 is LNHNV, CDR2 YYDKDF, per germline (reference sequence). The CDR3 consists of 15 residues. Between the trimmed V and J ends, which lost 0 bases and 10 bases, there was a span of 15 bases. The CDR3 loop is CATSRDVRLSGKLFF. The CDR3 nucleotides read TGTGCCACCAGCAGAGATGTTAGGCTGAGCGGAAAACTGTTTTTT.

This chain uses TRBV7-9 with TRBJ2-2, with 7 positions matching TRBD2. V lost 4 bases and J lost 1; bases outside the gene matches: 6. The CDR3 has 16 amino acids. CDR1 is SEHNR and CDR2 is FQNEAQ in the germline V gene (reference sequence). The CDR3: CASSYPSGGNTGELFF. Here the CDR3 DNA reads TGTGCCAGCAGCTACCCGTCGGGGGGGAACACCGGGGAGCTGTTTTTT.

This clonotype was seen only a few times. The J gene is TRBJ2-3, the V gene TRBV24-1; perhaps TRBD2 as D (6 bases). Per the germline V gene, CDR1 is KGHDR and CDR2 is SFDVKD. V lost 9 bases and J 0 bases, leaving 24 bases between the germline ends. The CDR3 length is 18 residues. CDR3: CATSNGGGAGTSTDTQYF. The CDR3 nucleotides read TGTGCCACCTCAAATGGTGGCGGCGCAGGGACTAGCACAGATACGCAGTATTTT.

J is TRBJ1-5 and V is TRBV5-1, with D uncertain. Germline V lookup: CDR1 SGHRS, CDR2 YFSETQ. This CDR3 has 14 residues. The V end was cut by 2 bases, the J end by 6 bases, with 12 bases between. The CDR3 loop is CASSLVPDAQPQHF. CDR3 nucleotide sequence: TGCGCCAGCAGCTTAGTCCCTGATGCTCAGCCCCAGCATTTT.

This clonotype was detected ten times or more. This chain connects TRBV12-3 or TRBV12-4 to TRBJ1-1; no firm D call. Trimming shortened V by 4 bases and J by 1 base, and 10 bases separated the two germline ends. The CDR3 totals 14 residues. The chain's CDR3 is CASSSRTENTEAFF. CDR3 nucleotides: TGTGCCAGCAGTTCTAGGACTGAGAACACTGAAGCTTTCTTT.

The CDR3 DNA is TGTGCCAGCAGCGTCGGACTAGTGGAGACCCAGTACTTC. It codes for CASSVGLVETQYF. V is TRBV9 and J is TRBJ2-5; 7 bases align to TRBD2. CDR1 is SGDLS and CDR2 is YYNGEE in the germline V gene. The V segment lost 2 bases and the J segment 5 bases; nucleotides outside the gene matches: 3. The CDR3 contains 13 residues.

This clonotype was seen more than once but under ten times. Here the CDR3 reads CASSEVWNQPQHF. The CDR3 nucleotides read TGTGCCAGCAGCGAGGTGTGGAATCAGCCCCAGCATTTT. The V and J genes are TRBV7-2 and TRBJ1-5; D is unclear. The V and J ends lost 5 bases and 4 bases respectively, with 9 bases between them. CDR3 size: 13 residues. Per the germline V gene, CDR1 is SGHTA and CDR2 is FQGNSA. The whole variable domain, remainder taken from reference TRBV7-2 and TRBJ1-5, is GAGVSQSPSNKVTEKGKDVELRCDPISGHTALYWYRQSLGQGLEFLIYFQGNSAPDKSGLPSDRFSAERTGGSVSTLTIQRTQQEDSAVYLCASSEVWNQPQHFGDGTRLSIL.

The J gene is TRBJ2-3, the V gene TRBV25-1, with 7 nucleotides matching TRBD2. The CDR3 runs to 15 residues. With V trimmed by 4 bases and J by 7 bases, 11 bases remained unmatched. Germline CDR1 is MGHDK and CDR2 is SYGVNS. The chain's CDR3 is CASSVGEGAINTQYF. CDR3 nucleotides: TGTGCCAGCAGTGTCGGGGAGGGTGCCATAAATACGCAGTATTTT.

This chain connects TRBV7-9 to TRBJ1-5; D possibly corresponds to TRBD1 (5 bases). In germline, CDR1 is SEHNR, CDR2 FQNEAQ (reference sequence). Trimming removed 2 bases at V and 0 bases at J, with 11 bases between. The CDR3 has 16 residues. CDR3 loop: CASSLTQGGSNQPQHF. As DNA, the CDR3 is TGTGCCAGCAGCTTAACGCAGGGAGGTAGCAATCAGCCCCAGCATTTT.

This clonotype was seen once. The rearrangement links TRBV2 to TRBJ1-2, with a possible D match to TRBD1 (5 bases). Germline CDR1 is SNHLY and CDR2 is FYNNEI. The CDR3 is 14 residues long. Trimming took 6 bases from V and 2 from J, leaving 13 bases between them. The DNA for the CDR3 is TGTGCCAGCAGGCGTTCGGGGCCCAACTATGGCTACACCTTC. Amino acid sequence: CASRRSGPNYGYTF.

The rearrangement uses TRBV5-1 and TRBJ2-7; 7 positions agree with TRBD2. The germline V gene encodes CDR1 SGHRS and CDR2 YFSETQ. V dropped 0 bases and J dropped 4; count of bases not matched to a gene: 4. The CDR3 has 14 amino acids. This CDR3 reads CASSLGGRVYEQYF. The CDR3 DNA is TGCGCCAGCAGCTTGGGCGGGAGAGTGTACGAGCAGTACTTC. Variable domain in full (rest from reference TRBV5-1 and TRBJ2-7): KAGVTQTPRYLIKTRGQQVTLSCSPISGHRSVSWYQQTPGQGLQFLFEYFSETQRNKGNFPGRFSGRQFSNSRSEMNVSTLELGDSALYLCASSLGGRVYEQYFGPGTRLTVT.

V gene TRBV7-9 combines with J gene TRBJ2-5; D gene ambiguous. The V gene lost 1 base and the J gene lost 7 bases, with 7 bases spanning the gap. Germline-derived CDR1 and CDR2 are SEHNR and FQNEAQ (reference sequence). The CDR3 covers 12 residues. CDR3 in amino acids: CASSLGRVTQYF. The CDR3 coding sequence is TGTGCCAGCAGCTTAGGACGGGTGACCCAGTACTTC.

V is TRBV7-8 and J is TRBJ2-2, with TRBD1 identical over 8 bases. Germline V gene data show CDR1 as SGHVS and CDR2 as FQNEAQ. This CDR3 is 15 amino acids long. V was pared by 2 bases and J by 5 bases, with 4 bases of the junction left unmatched. CDR3 region: CASSLNRGLTGELFF. CDR3 DNA: TGTGCCAGCAGCTTAAACAGGGGGTTGACCGGGGAGCTGTTTTTT.

This chain connects TRBV20-1 to TRBJ1-4; TRBD1 aligns across 8 bases. Germline loops: CDR1 DFQATT, CDR2 SNEGSKA (reference sequence). The CDR3 runs to 17 residues. The ends lost 3 bases at V and 0 bases at J; junction bases unmatched: 9. The CDR3 protein is CSARDADRAATNEKLFF. The CDR3 nucleotides read TGCAGTGCTAGGGACGCGGACAGGGCCGCAACTAATGAAAAACTGTTTTTT.

The J gene is TRBJ2-3, the V gene TRBV6-6; TRBD2 aligns across 7 bases. This CDR3 is built from 16 residues. V dropped 8 bases and J dropped 2; count of bases not matched to a gene: 13. Germline lookup yields CDR1 MNHNY and CDR2 SVGAGI (reference sequence). CDR3 in amino acids: CASRRGRDPYTDTQYF. CDR3 DNA sequence: TGTGCCAGCCGGCGGGGGAGGGATCCATACACAGATACGCAGTATTTT.

The chain is built from TRBV7-2 and TRBJ2-5; tentative D call: TRBD1 (6 bases). Germline lookup yields CDR1 SGHTA and CDR2 FQGNSA. The V end lost 3 bases, the J end lost 5 bases, and 13 bases lay between the germline ends. The CDR3 has 14 amino acids. CDR3 sequence: CASSFSGTWETQYF. DNA of the CDR3: TGTGCCAGCAGCTTCTCGGGGACATGGGAGACCCAGTACTTC.

The CDR3, as DNA: TGTGCCAGCAGTCCGGGCATGGGACAGGGGTTTGGTTACACCTTC. The encoded protein is CASSPGMGQGFGYTF. The gene calls are TRBV12-3 or TRBV12-4 and TRBJ1-2; 10 bases are shared with TRBD1. V shed 5 bases and J 11 bases; nucleotides not matched to a gene: 14. This CDR3 contains 15 residues.